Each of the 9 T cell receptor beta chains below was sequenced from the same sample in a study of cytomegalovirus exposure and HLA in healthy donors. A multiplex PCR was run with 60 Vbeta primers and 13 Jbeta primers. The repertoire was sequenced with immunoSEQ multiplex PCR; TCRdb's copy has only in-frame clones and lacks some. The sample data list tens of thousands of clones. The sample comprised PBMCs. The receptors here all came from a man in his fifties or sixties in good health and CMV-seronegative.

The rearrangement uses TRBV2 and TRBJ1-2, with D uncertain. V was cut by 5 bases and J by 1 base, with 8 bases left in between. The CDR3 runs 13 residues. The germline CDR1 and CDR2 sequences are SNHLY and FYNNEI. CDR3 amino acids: CASSTEGNYGYTF. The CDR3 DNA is TGTGCCAGCAGTACGGAGGGTAACTATGGCTACACCTTC.

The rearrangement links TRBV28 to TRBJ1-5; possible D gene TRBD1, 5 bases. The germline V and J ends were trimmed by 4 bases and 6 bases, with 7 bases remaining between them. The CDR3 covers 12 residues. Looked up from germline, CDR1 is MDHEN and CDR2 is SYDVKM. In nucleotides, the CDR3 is TGTGCCAGCAGTTCCAGGGTTCAGCCCCAGCATTTT. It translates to CASSSRVQPQHF.

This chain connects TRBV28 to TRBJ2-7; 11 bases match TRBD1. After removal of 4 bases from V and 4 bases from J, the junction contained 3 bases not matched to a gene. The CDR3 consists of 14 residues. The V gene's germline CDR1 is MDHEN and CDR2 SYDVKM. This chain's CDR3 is CASSWDRGGYEQYF. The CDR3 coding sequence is TGTGCCAGCAGTTGGGACAGGGGGGGTTACGAGCAGTACTTC.

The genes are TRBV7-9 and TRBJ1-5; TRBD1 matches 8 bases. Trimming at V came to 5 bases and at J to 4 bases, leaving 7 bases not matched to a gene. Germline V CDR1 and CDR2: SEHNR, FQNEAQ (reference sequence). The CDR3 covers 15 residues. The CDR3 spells CASSQGQEFNQPQHF. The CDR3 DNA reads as TGTGCCAGCAGCCAGGGACAGGAGTTTAATCAGCCCCAGCATTTT.

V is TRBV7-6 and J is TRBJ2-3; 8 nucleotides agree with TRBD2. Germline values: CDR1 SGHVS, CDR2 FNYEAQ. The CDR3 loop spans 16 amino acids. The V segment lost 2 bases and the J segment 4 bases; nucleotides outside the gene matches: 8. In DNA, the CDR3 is TGTGCCAGCAGCTTATCTAGCGGGTCGGTCGCAGATACGCAGTATTTT. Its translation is CASSLSSGSVADTQYF.

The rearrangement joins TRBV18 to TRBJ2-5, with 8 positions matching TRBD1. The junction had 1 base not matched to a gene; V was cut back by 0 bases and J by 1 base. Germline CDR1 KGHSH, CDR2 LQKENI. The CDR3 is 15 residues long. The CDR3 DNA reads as TGTGCCAGCTCACCACCGACAGGGGCCCAAGAGACCCAGTACTTC. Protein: CASSPPTGAQETQYF. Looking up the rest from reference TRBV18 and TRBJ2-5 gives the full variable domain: NAGVMQNPRHLVRRRGQEARLRCSPMKGHSHVYWYRQLPEEGLKFMVYLQKENIIDESGMPKERFSAEFPKEGPSILRIQQVVRGDSAAYFCASSPPTGAQETQYFGPGTRLLVL.

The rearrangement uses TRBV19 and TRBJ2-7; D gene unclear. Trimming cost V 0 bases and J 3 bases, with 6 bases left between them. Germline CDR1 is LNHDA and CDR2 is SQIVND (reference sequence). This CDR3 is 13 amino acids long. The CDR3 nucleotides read TGTGCCAGTAGTATAGACAGGAACTACGAGCAGTACTTC. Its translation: CASSIDRNYEQYF.

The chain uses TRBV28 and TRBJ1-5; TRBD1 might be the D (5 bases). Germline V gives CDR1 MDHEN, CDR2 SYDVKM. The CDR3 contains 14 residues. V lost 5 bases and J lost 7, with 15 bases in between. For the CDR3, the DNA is TGTGCCAGCAGTAGTACCAGGGTACGACAGCCCCAGCATTTT. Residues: CASSSTRVRQPQHF.

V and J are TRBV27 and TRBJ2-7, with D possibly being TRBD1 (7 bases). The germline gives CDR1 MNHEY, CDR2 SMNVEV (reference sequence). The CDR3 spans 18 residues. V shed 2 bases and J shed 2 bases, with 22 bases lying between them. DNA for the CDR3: TGTGCCAGCAGTTTAGCGGACTACTACAGGGGCCCTACCTACGAGCAGTACTTC. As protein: CASSLADYYRGPTYEQYF.